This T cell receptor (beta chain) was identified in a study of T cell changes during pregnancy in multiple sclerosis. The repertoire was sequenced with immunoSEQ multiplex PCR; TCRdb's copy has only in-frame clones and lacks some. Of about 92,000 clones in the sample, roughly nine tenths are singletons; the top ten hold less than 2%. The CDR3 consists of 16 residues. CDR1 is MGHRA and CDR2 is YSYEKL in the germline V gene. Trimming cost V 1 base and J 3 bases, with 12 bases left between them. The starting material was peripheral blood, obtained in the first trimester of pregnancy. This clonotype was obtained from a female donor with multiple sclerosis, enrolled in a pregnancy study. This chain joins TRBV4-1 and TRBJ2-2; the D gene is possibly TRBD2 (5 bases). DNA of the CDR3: TGCGCCAGCAGCCAAGGGGGTAGCGACCACACCGGGGAGCTGTTTTTT. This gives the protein CASSQGGSDHTGELFF.